Presented here are 15 T cell receptor beta chains from one specimen sequenced in a study of cytomegalovirus exposure and HLA in healthy donors. Researchers ran the PCR with 60 Vbeta and 13 Jbeta primers. Repertoires were generated with immunoSEQ multiplex PCR, while TCRdb's copy carries only in-frame clones and drops some. The sample lists about 98,000 clones; less than 85% were seen once. The sample taken for sequencing was PBMCs. These receptors were obtained from a middle-aged man in good health and CMV-seronegative.

Regarding this clone: The junction departs from germline at one end; a sequencing error may be responsible. The V call is TRBV11-2, the J call TRBJ1-1, with D possibly matching TRBD1 (6 bases). The germline gives CDR1 SGHAT, CDR2 FQNNGV. This CDR3 is built from 13 residues. Here the CDR3 DNA reads TGTGCCAGCAGCCCTACCTCCCCCATGGACAGCTTTTTT. Its translation is CASSPTSPMDSFF.

The V call is TRBV7-2, the J call TRBJ2-3; unclear D gene. The CDR3 totals 13 residues. Looked up from germline, CDR1 is SGHTA and CDR2 is FQGNSA. V shed 5 bases and J shed 4 bases, with 10 bases lying between them. CDR3 amino acids: CASSQSRADTQYF. The CDR3 DNA follows: TGTGCCAGCAGCCAATCTAGAGCAGATACGCAGTATTTT. The full variable domain, rest sourced from reference TRBV7-2 and TRBJ2-3, is GAGVSQSPSNKVTEKGKDVELRCDPISGHTALYWYRQSLGQGLEFLIYFQGNSAPDKSGLPSDRFSAERTGGSVSTLTIQRTQQEDSAVYLCASSQSRADTQYFGPGTRLTVL.

Turning to this clone: The CDR3 end shows no conserved phenylalanine or tryptophan, and so a read error is likely. The DNA is left out, because the CDR3 cannot be placed on it with certainty; the CDR3 is given as TCRdb lists it. This sequence joins TRBV6-1 and TRBJ1-2; TRBD1 was called by the table and not checked on the DNA. Germline CDR1 and CDR2: MNHNS and SASEGT. The CDR3 is made up of 14 amino acids, end residues included. CDR3 in amino acids: CASKGDARRGAIFP.

The rearrangement uses TRBV7-8 and TRBJ2-2; 9 bases line up with TRBD2. V dropped 1 base and J dropped 6; count of bases not matched to a gene: 9. Germline CDR1 SGHVS, CDR2 FQNEAQ. The CDR3 runs to 17 residues. CDR3 sequence reads: CASSLGIGGGAAGELFF. CDR3 sequence (DNA): TGTGCCAGCAGCTTAGGAATCGGCGGGGGGGCCGCCGGGGAGCTGTTTTTT.

J is TRBJ1-3 and V is TRBV7-9; a weak D match, TRBD1 (6 bases). The CDR3 runs to 13 residues. The V end lost 10 bases, the J end lost 4 bases, and 14 bases lay between the germline ends. Germline values: CDR1 SEHNR, CDR2 FQNEAQ (reference sequence). CDR3 residues: CATEPGVGNTIYF. CDR3 coding DNA: TGTGCCACTGAACCAGGGGTCGGAAACACCATATATTTT. Drawing the rest from reference TRBV7-9 and TRBJ1-3, the complete variable domain is DTGVSQNPRHKITKRGQNVTFRCDPISEHNRLYWYRQTLGQGPEFLTYFQNEAQLEKSRLLSDRFSAERPKGSFSTLEIQRTEQGDSAMYLCATEPGVGNTIYFGEGSWLTVV.

This chain uses TRBV7-9 with TRBJ1-6, with 12 bases fitting TRBD1. J gave up 7 bases and V 5 bases, and 15 bases lay outside the gene matches. In germline, CDR1 is SEHNR, CDR2 FQNEAQ (reference sequence). There are 19 residues in the CDR3. The CDR3 reads CASSPPGDRGLLGNSPLHF. The DNA of the CDR3 is TGTGCCAGCAGCCCGCCGGGGGACAGGGGGCTTCTTGGGAATTCACCCCTCCACTTT.

The J gene is TRBJ2-5, the V gene TRBV29-1; the D gene is possibly TRBD2 (6 bases). Per the germline V gene, CDR1 is SQVTM and CDR2 is ANQGSEA. The V and J ends lost 6 bases and 5 bases respectively, with 22 bases between them. The CDR3 length is 15 residues. CDR3 sequence (DNA): TGCAGCGTCGCACTGACTAGTTTGGTATGGGAGACCCAGTACTTC. Amino acids: CSVALTSLVWETQYF.

The V and J genes are TRBV19 and TRBJ2-2, with 10 bases lining up with TRBD2. This CDR3 has 15 residues. CDR1 is LNHDA, CDR2 SQIVND, per germline (reference sequence). V gave up 8 bases and J gave up 5 bases; unmatched junction bases: 8. In nucleotides, the CDR3 is TGTGCCAGTGCTTCTAGCGGGGGCTTAACCGGGGAGCTGTTTTTT. It is translated as CASASSGGLTGELFF.

J is TRBJ1-2 and V is TRBV13; D possibly corresponds to TRBD1 (6 bases). V was trimmed by 5 bases and J by 3 bases, leaving 16 bases between them. The CDR3 has 15 residues. The V gene's germline CDR1 is PRHDT and CDR2 FYEKMQ (reference sequence). The CDR3 region has the DNA TGTGCCAGCAGCCACTGGGGGGGGCTTGACTATGGCTACACCTTC. This encodes CASSHWGGLDYGYTF.

This rearrangement joins TRBV5-1 to TRBJ1-4, with D possibly matching TRBD1 (5 bases). The CDR3 consists of 15 residues. The V gene's germline CDR1 is SGHRS and CDR2 YFSETQ. The ends were cut back, 6 bases at V and 2 bases at J, with 14 bases in the middle. Here the CDR3 reads CASTPGGGTNEKLFF. DNA of the CDR3: TGCGCCAGCACCCCCGGGGGTGGCACTAATGAAAAACTGTTTTTT.

The chain combines TRBV5-4 with TRBJ2-7; D ambiguous. Germline CDR1 SGHNT, CDR2 YYREEE (reference sequence). V lost 0 bases, J lost 5 bases, and 9 bases lay in between. This CDR3 is 13 amino acids long. CDR3: CASSLVQNDEQYF. The CDR3 DNA is TGTGCCAGCAGCTTGGTGCAGAACGACGAGCAGTACTTC.

This clone was counted once. As DNA, the CDR3 is TGTGCCAGCAGGCTCAACAGGGGAACTGAAGCTTTCTTT. This sequence encodes CASRLNRGTEAFF. The chain links TRBV6-5 to TRBJ1-1, with 7 bases fitting TRBD1. V dropped 6 bases and J dropped 5; count of bases not matched to a gene: 6. The CDR3 totals 13 residues. Germline V lookup: CDR1 MNHEY, CDR2 SVGAGI.

The chain is built from TRBV6-5 and TRBJ2-1, with TRBD2 matching 11 bases. Germline CDR1 reads MNHEY; CDR2 reads SVGAGI. The CDR3 is made up of 15 amino acids. The V gene end was trimmed by 5 bases and the J gene end by 4 bases; junction bases not matched to a gene: 4. The CDR3 DNA reads TGTGCCAGCAGTCAGGGACTAGCGGTATACAATGAGCAGTTCTTC. Translation gives CASSQGLAVYNEQFF.

The chain joins TRBV6-1 to TRBJ2-7; 9 positions agree with TRBD2. Trimming cost V 0 bases and J 6 bases; bases outside gene matches: 9. CDR1 MNHNS and CDR2 SASEGT come from the germline V gene. The CDR3 extends over 16 amino acids. CDR3 in amino acids: CASSEALGGGVSEQYF. CDR3 bases: TGTGCCAGCAGTGAAGCGTTGGGCGGGGGGGTTTCCGAGCAGTACTTC.

The CDR3 DNA is TGTGCCAGCAGCCCCCTAAGGGCTCCTCGGAGGGGTTCTGGAAACACCATATATTTT. This gives the protein CASSPLRAPRRGSGNTIYF. The chain joins TRBV7-8 to TRBJ1-3; D is perhaps TRBD1 (5 bases). V lost 5 bases and J lost 1, with 24 bases in between. Germline V gives CDR1 SGHVS, CDR2 FQNEAQ. The CDR3 runs 19 residues.